This T cell receptor beta chain originates from a study of blood T cells in healthy people across ages. Study conclusions and caveats: Naive T cell percentage by flow cytometry tracked strongly with beta diversity. Estimates of total diversity, which came from one million sequenced T cells, were considered to be underestimates.

Sample-barcoded 5' priming and a J-beta primer mix drove a second PCR of about 7 to 12 cycles. No fewer than 2.5 million CDR3-containing paired-end reads came from each sample. MiXCR, run by TCRdb on the 5' RACE reads, gives a single entry per CDR3 protein. The table lists some 1.8 million distinct CDR3 sequences, about two fifths of them singletons. A minimum of 7 million PBMCs was isolated per sample. This clonotype was recorded only once. Antigen specificity is unknown. The clonotype originates from a human donor in good health. The source material was blood.

DNA of the CDR3: TGTGCCAGCAGAAGGGGGTTCGGCACTGAAGCTTTCTTT. As protein: CASRRGFGTEAFF. This chain connects TRBV11-1 to TRBJ1-1, with D tentatively TRBD1 (6 bases). The CDR3 extends over 13 amino acids. Per the germline V gene, CDR1 is SGHAT and CDR2 is FQDESV (reference sequence). V was pared by 6 bases and J by 4 bases, with 12 bases between.